These 29 T cell receptor beta chains were all obtained from the same sample, sequenced in a study of T cell repertoires in cytomegalovirus infection (dated by TCRdb to between 2018 and 2021). TCRdb shows the sequencer as Illumina HiSeq 1500. In TCRdb, the public reads were trimmed at Q25 with fastp and aligned with MiXCR, with productive beta chains retained. Under each unique CDR3 protein, matching rows form one entry showing the most common genes and DNA. Counted in this sample were roughly 340,000 distinct CDR3 sequences; about 29% of them appeared once. The ten largest clones take up 20% of the sample. The treatment or condition label, read with the paper, signifies: in vitro stimulation with specific CMV peptide epitopes to enrich CMV-specific T cells. These TCRs are of unknown antigen specificity. The sequences come from cultured PBMCs, collected from culture after CMV antigen stimulation. These receptors originate from a human donor in good health (CMV status not recorded). Some clones in this sample may be carry-over from other donors' samples.

The chain has TRBV29-1 and TRBJ1-2; no clear D. The CDR3 extends over 13 amino acids. Germline V gene lookup returns CDR1 SQVTM and CDR2 ANQGSEA. Trimming cost V 5 bases and J 8 bases, with 18 bases left between them. In DNA form, the CDR3 reads TGCAGCGTTCTCACAAACGGGTACGCGGGCTACACCTTC. It codes for CSVLTNGYAGYTF. The variable domain in full, completed from reference TRBV29-1 and TRBJ1-2, reads SAVISQKPSRDICQRGTSLTIQCQVDSQVTMMFWYRQQPGQSLTLIATANQGSEATYESGFVIDKFPISRPNLTFSTLTVSNMSPEDSSIYLCSVLTNGYAGYTFGSGTRLTVV.

The chain is built from TRBV20-1 and TRBJ2-5; D possibly corresponds to TRBD1 (5 bases). Germline V lookup: CDR1 DFQATT, CDR2 SNEGSKA (reference sequence). The V end was cut by 3 bases, the J end by 3 bases, with 14 bases between. This CDR3 is 14 amino acids long. The CDR3 nucleotides read TGCAGTGCTAGTGAAGACAGTAACAAAGAGACCCAGTACTTC. Translation: CSASEDSNKETQYF.

The chain links TRBV3-1 to TRBJ1-1; TRBD1 is a possible D gene (5 bases). The CDR3 is made up of 11 amino acids. Trimming took off 3 bases at V and 9 bases at J, with 8 bases between the two ends. Germline assignment: CDR1 LGHDT and CDR2 YNNKEL (reference sequence). This CDR3 is CASSHGGKAFF. The CDR3 DNA reads as TGTGCCAGCAGCCACGGGGGAAAAGCTTTCTTT.

This clonotype was counted ten times or more. The V gene is TRBV7-2, the J gene TRBJ1-1; tentatively, D is TRBD1 (5 bases). There are 15 residues in the CDR3. V was clipped by 5 bases and J by 1 base, with 14 bases between them. Germline CDR1 and CDR2: SGHTA and FQGNSA. The CDR3 region has the DNA TGTGCCAGCAGCCTCTCGGGACGGACGAACACTGAAGCTTTCTTT. Translation: CASSLSGRTNTEAFF.

The chain links TRBV7-3 to TRBJ1-2, with a weak D call TRBD1 (5 bases). This CDR3 is built from 13 residues. V lost 6 bases and J lost 14, with 22 bases in between. Germline CDR1 reads SGHTA; CDR2 reads FQGTGA. The CDR3 bases are TGTGCCAGCAGTCAAAACGCCAGGGACCCAACGACCTTC. Residues: CASSQNARDPTTF.

This clonotype was counted at least ten times. The chain employs TRBV7-2 and TRBJ2-1; TRBD2 agrees at 7 bases. The germline V gene has CDR1 SGHTA and CDR2 FQGNSA. This CDR3 region has 16 residues. Germline trimming cut 6 bases from V and 9 bases from J; bases unmatched to any gene: 17. CDR3 DNA sequence: TGTGCCAGCAGTCGACGAATGATCAAAGGGAGGGGTGAGCAGTTCTTC. It yields the protein CASSRRMIKGRGEQFF.

The V and J genes are TRBV7-2 and TRBJ2-1; 13 bases match TRBD2. This CDR3 spans 15 amino acids. Germline trimming cut 5 bases from V and 8 bases from J; bases unmatched to any gene: 6. Per the germline V gene, CDR1 is SGHTA and CDR2 is FQGNSA. The CDR3 coding sequence is TGTGCCAGCAGCACGGGACTAGCGGGGACCCATGAGCAGTTCTTC. Protein sequence: CASSTGLAGTHEQFF.

This clonotype showed up many times. V gene TRBV6-1 combines with J gene TRBJ1-2; TRBD1 matches 8 bases. In germline, CDR1 is MNHNS, CDR2 SASEGT. J lost 3 bases, V lost 6 bases, and 6 bases had no gene match. The CDR3 sequence is 14 residues long. Here the CDR3 DNA reads TGTGCCAGCAGCCTAGACAGGGGAGACTATGGCTACACCTTC. Translated, it gives CASSLDRGDYGYTF.

With regard to this clonotype: Germline and junction disagree at one end, which may indicate a read error. This chain joins TRBV7-2 and TRBJ2-1; TRBD2 agrees at 14 bases. This CDR3 is built from 12 residues. The germline V gene has CDR1 SGHTA and CDR2 FQGNSA. As DNA, the CDR3 is TGTGCCAGCAGCCCGGGACTAGCGGGAGAGATCTTC. Translated: CASSPGLAGEIF.

This clonotype was counted a few times. The chain carries TRBV7-3 and TRBJ2-1, with 10 positions matching TRBD2. The V segment lost 3 bases and the J segment 9 bases; nucleotides outside the gene matches: 8. The CDR3 spans 15 residues. CDR1 SGHTA and CDR2 FQGTGA come from the germline V gene. The CDR3 is CASSFGTSALGEQFF. The CDR3, as DNA: TGTGCCAGCAGCTTTGGGACTAGCGCCTTGGGTGAGCAGTTCTTC. Complete variable domain (other parts from reference TRBV7-3 and TRBJ2-1): GAGVSQTPSNKVTEKGKYVELRCDPISGHTALYWYRQSLGQGPEFLIYFQGTGAADDSGLPNDRFFAVRPEGSVSTLKIQRTERGDSAVYLCASSFGTSALGEQFFGPGTRLTVL.

V and J are TRBV27 and TRBJ1-3, with 8 bases aligning to TRBD1. The germline V gene has CDR1 MNHEY and CDR2 SMNVEV (reference sequence). This CDR3 has 15 amino acids. J lost 3 bases, V lost 5 bases, and 6 bases had no gene match. The CDR3 protein is CASSPRTGFGNTIYF. The CDR3 DNA reads TGTGCCAGCAGTCCACGGACAGGGTTTGGAAACACCATATATTTT.

This clonotype came up a few times. J is TRBJ1-2 and V is TRBV18; D perhaps matches TRBD1 (5 bases). CDR1 and CDR2 from the germline V gene are KGHSH and LQKENI. V lost 5 bases to trimming and J lost 3 bases, with 10 bases between them. CDR3 length: 13 residues. The CDR3 spells CASSSTVDYGYTF. The CDR3 DNA reads as TGTGCCAGCTCATCGACAGTGGACTATGGCTACACCTTC.

This clonotype was picked up many times. The chain combines TRBV7-8 with TRBJ1-2, with no clear D. CDR1 is SGHVS, CDR2 FQNEAQ, per germline. Trimming cost V 5 bases and J 3 bases, with 13 bases left between them. The CDR3 runs to 14 residues. This CDR3 is CASSKGSGDYGYTF. DNA for the CDR3: TGTGCCAGCAGCAAGGGATCCGGCGACTATGGCTACACCTTC.

The genes are TRBV2 and TRBJ1-2, with D hard to call. V was pared by 9 bases and J by 0 bases, with 8 bases between. The CDR3 totals 12 residues. Germline values: CDR1 SNHLY, CDR2 FYNNEI. CDR3 loop: CARDEANYGYTF. DNA of the CDR3: TGTGCCAGGGATGAAGCTAACTATGGCTACACCTTC.

This clonotype has a handful of counts. The rearrangement joins TRBV7-9 to TRBJ2-7, with D maybe TRBD2 (5 bases). The CDR3 is 15 residues long. V lost 4 bases and J 2 bases, leaving 15 bases between the germline ends. Germline V gene data show CDR1 as SEHNR and CDR2 as FQNEAQ (reference sequence). This chain's CDR3 is CASSSSGISTYEQYF. The CDR3 DNA is TGTGCCAGCAGCTCATCCGGGATTTCAACCTACGAGCAGTACTTC.

There are many counts of this clonotype. For the CDR3, the DNA is TGTGCCAGCAGCCCTGGGATGGGGTATGGCTACACCTTC. It yields the protein CASSPGMGYGYTF. This sequence joins TRBV7-2 and TRBJ1-2; no firm D call. The germline CDR1 and CDR2 sequences are SGHTA and FQGNSA. Trimming took off 5 bases at V and 5 bases at J, with 12 bases between the two ends. This CDR3 is built from 13 residues.

This clonotype appeared a few times. The CDR3, as DNA: TGTGCCAGCAGCCCTAGACTGTTGCACTCTGGGGCCAACGTCCTGACTTTC. This sequence encodes CASSPRLLHSGANVLTF. The V and J genes are TRBV7-7 and TRBJ2-6; no clear D gene. Trimming pared 5 bases from V and 0 bases from J, leaving 14 bases between. The CDR3 is 17 residues long. Germline CDR1 and CDR2: SSHAT and FNYEAQ (reference sequence).

The J gene is TRBJ2-3, the V gene TRBV19, with D perhaps TRBD1 (5 bases). Deletions cut 5 bases from V and 1 base from J, with 13 bases between. The CDR3 length is 15 residues. In germline, CDR1 is LNHDA, CDR2 SQIVND (reference sequence). For the CDR3, the DNA is TGTGCCAGTAGTCTACAGGAGCGCCGCACAGATACGCAGTATTTT. Translating gives CASSLQERRTDTQYF.

This clonotype has at least ten counts. In DNA form, the CDR3 reads TGTGCCAGCAGTTTCCCTTTGACAGGGAGTGGAGACACTGAAGCTTTCTTT. It encodes CASSFPLTGSGDTEAFF. The chain is built from TRBV28 and TRBJ1-1, with 7 bases aligning to TRBD1. Germline CDR1 and CDR2: MDHEN and SYDVKM. Losses at the gene ends were 3 bases for V and 3 bases for J; bases not matched to a gene: 13. The CDR3 has 17 amino acids.

This chain uses TRBV7-3 with TRBJ2-1; TRBD2 agrees at 11 bases. V gave up 2 bases and J gave up 4 bases; unmatched junction bases: 4. The CDR3 runs to 16 residues. Per the germline V gene, CDR1 is SGHTA and CDR2 is FQGTGA. CDR3 protein: CASSLRLAGRYNEQFF. The CDR3 DNA reads TGTGCCAGCAGCTTACGACTAGCGGGACGATACAATGAGCAGTTCTTC.

The chain couples TRBV12-3 or TRBV12-4 to TRBJ2-1; 9 nucleotides agree with TRBD1. Trimming cost V 5 bases and J 5 bases; bases outside gene matches: 10. This CDR3 contains 16 residues. The CDR3 is CASSHRGRFPHNEQFF. DNA for the CDR3: TGTGCCAGCAGTCACAGGGGGCGCTTTCCCCACAATGAGCAGTTCTTC.

This chain uses TRBV6-5 with TRBJ2-3; 13 bases agree with TRBD2. With 6 bases clipped from V and 1 base from J, the junction kept 19 bases outside the gene matches. Germline values: CDR1 MNHEY, CDR2 SVGAGI. The CDR3 length is 21 residues. The CDR3 DNA follows: TGTGCCAGCAGCCCTACTCCGGGACTAGCGGGACACCCGGGACGCACAGATACGCAGTATTTT. Translated, it gives CASSPTPGLAGHPGRTDTQYF.

This clonotype was seen only a few times. This chain's CDR3 is CASSAQGEKLFF. CDR3 nucleotide sequence: TGTGCCAGCAGCGCTCAAGGGGAAAAACTGTTTTTT. This chain joins TRBV11-2 and TRBJ1-4, with no clear D. Looked up from germline, CDR1 is SGHAT and CDR2 is FQNNGV. V lost 5 bases and J lost 8, with 9 bases in between. The CDR3 length is 12 residues.

The chain uses TRBV7-2 and TRBJ2-7; a weak D match, TRBD1 (9 bases). The germline V and J ends were trimmed by 5 bases and 4 bases, with 27 bases remaining between them. Germline values: CDR1 SGHTA, CDR2 FQGNSA. This CDR3 has 18 amino acids. This CDR3 reads CASSLLTGGREGLYEQYF. CDR3 DNA: TGTGCCAGCAGCCTCCTAACAGGGGGCCGGGAGGGCCTATACGAGCAGTACTTC.

This sequence joins TRBV10-3 and TRBJ1-1, with 9 bases aligning to TRBD1. In germline, CDR1 is ENHRY, CDR2 SYGVKD. The V segment lost 2 bases and the J segment 5 bases; nucleotides outside the gene matches: 3. This CDR3 has 14 amino acids. The CDR3 sequence is CAISEGTGRTEAFF. The CDR3 nucleotides are TGTGCCATCAGTGAGGGGACAGGGAGAACTGAAGCTTTCTTT.

This chain joins TRBV18 and TRBJ1-4; 10 nucleotides match TRBD1. The CDR3 sequence is 16 residues long. The V and J ends lost 4 bases and 5 bases, in that order; junction bases with no gene match: 7. Germline CDR1 is KGHSH and CDR2 is LQKENI. CDR3: CASSHGQGVDNEKLFF. The CDR3 DNA reads as TGTGCCAGCTCACACGGACAGGGGGTCGACAATGAAAAACTGTTTTTT.

This clonotype was detected only a few times. This chain connects TRBV7-2 to TRBJ2-7; D ambiguous. The V gene lost 2 bases and the J gene lost 4 bases, with 12 bases spanning the gap. The germline V gene encodes CDR1 SGHTA and CDR2 FQGNSA. The CDR3 runs 14 residues. In DNA form, the CDR3 reads TGTGCCAGCAGCTTATCGGGTTTAGGGTACGAGCAGTACTTC. Translating it yields CASSLSGLGYEQYF.

This clonotype was detected a few times. CDR3 nucleotides: TGTGCCAGCAGCTCAGCCACCTATCAGGAGGGAAACACCATATATTTT. Its protein is CASSSATYQEGNTIYF. This chain joins TRBV7-2 and TRBJ1-3; no definite D call. This CDR3 contains 16 residues. V lost 4 bases, J lost 4 bases, and 17 bases lay in between. In germline, CDR1 is SGHTA, CDR2 FQGNSA.

This CDR3 reads CASSERGDQETQYF. The CDR3, as DNA: TGTGCCAGCAGCGAGCGGGGGGACCAAGAGACCCAGTACTTC. The V call is TRBV12-3 or TRBV12-4, the J call TRBJ2-5, with 9 bases that match TRBD2. V lost 6 bases to trimming and J lost 0 bases; unmatched junction nucleotides: 2. CDR3 length: 14 residues.